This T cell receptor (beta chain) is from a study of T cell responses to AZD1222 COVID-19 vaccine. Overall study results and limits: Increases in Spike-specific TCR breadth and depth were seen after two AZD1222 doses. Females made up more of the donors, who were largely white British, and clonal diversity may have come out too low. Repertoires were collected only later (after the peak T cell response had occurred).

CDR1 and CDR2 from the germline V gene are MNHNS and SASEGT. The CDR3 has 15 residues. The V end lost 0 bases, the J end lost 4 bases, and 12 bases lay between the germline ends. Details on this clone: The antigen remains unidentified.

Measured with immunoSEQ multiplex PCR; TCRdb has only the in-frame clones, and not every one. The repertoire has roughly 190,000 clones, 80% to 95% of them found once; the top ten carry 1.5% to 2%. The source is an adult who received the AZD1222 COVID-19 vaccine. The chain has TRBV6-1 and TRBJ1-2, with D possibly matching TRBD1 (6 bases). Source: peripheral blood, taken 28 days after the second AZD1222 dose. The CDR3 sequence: CASSEALDRRYGYTF. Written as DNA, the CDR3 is TGTGCCAGCAGTGAAGCGTTGGACAGACGCTATGGCTACACCTTC.